The present T cell receptor (beta chain) was sequenced within a study of blood T cell repertoires in COVID-19. Study-level information: The origin of the acute and convalescent COVID-19 samples was the United States, Italy and Spain. Sources were T cells, B-cell-depleted T cells, or PBMCs; the material itself was cDNA or gDNA.

Per the original methods: Nucleated cell number was recorded as an estimate derived from reference gene primer amplification. Method: immunoSEQ multiplex PCR; TCRdb's copy keeps in-frame clones and lacks some. V and J calls and clone size come straight from that table; D and trimming were deduced from the DNA. In the table there are more than 65,000 clones, 70% to 85% of which are singletons. The CDR3 consists of 18 residues. Germline CDR1 SGHNT, CDR2 YYREEE (reference sequence). The chain recombines TRBV5-4 with TRBJ2-3, with 11 bases identical to TRBD2. Sequenced input: peripheral blood. The source of this sequence is a woman aged 50 to 60 with acute or convalescent COVID-19. The CDR3 sequence: CALTFLGSGGARTDTQYF. The CDR3 DNA is TGTGCGCTAACGTTTTTGGGTAGCGGGGGGGCACGCACAGATACGCAGTATTTT.